The rows below give T cell receptor beta chains drawn from one sample of a study of cytomegalovirus exposure and HLA in healthy donors. TCRdb's table, derived via immunoSEQ multiplex PCR, lists solely in-frame clones and lacks some. The sample gives more than 300,000 clones, around 86% of which show up once; approximately 0.84% is in the top ten. Sequencing used PBMCs. The source is a woman in her late teens or twenties in good health and CMV-seronegative. Each CDR3 is given without its conserved first and last residue. A D gene is named only where the DNA matches it firmly. Clone size is stated in some rows and not others, as once, few, many or a class when expanded.

v_call | d_call | clone_size | cdr3_aa
TRBV7-8 | - | - | ASSLRQTQPQH
TRBV12-2 | - | - | ASRRGQGVRSVCTDTQY
TRBV10-3 | - | few | AISGRGGYYEQY
TRBV6-4 | TRBD1 | - | ASRAQGADGYT
TRBV6-6 | - | - | ASSEGHSYEQY
TRBV5-1 | TRBD1 | - | ASSQTGTAIYGYT
TRBV4-3 | - | once | ASSQEEGAGTRTDTQY
TRBV9 | TRBD2 | - | ASSVGLFGRAVDEQF
TRBV6-5 | TRBD1 | - | ASSYSEGAYGELF
TRBV20-1 | - | once | SPEGLNEQF
TRBV15 | - | - | ATSPARGYGYT
TRBV2 | TRBD1 | - | ASKGWDRRSSGANVLT
TRBV9 | - | - | ASSVGLSPYEQY
TRBV5-1 | - | - | ASSLAVGEQF
TRBV28 | TRBD1 | - | ASSSRTTTGAPYGYT
TRBV11-2 | TRBD1 | - | ASSSRTGYDGDGYT
TRBV4-2 | TRBD1 | - | ASSLDRGLTDTQY
TRBV18 | - | few | ASSPGSVRREAF